This TCR beta chain came from a study of blood T cell repertoires in COVID-19. Study background: Whether acute or convalescent, the COVID-19 samples came from the United States, Italy and Spain.

In assigning cohorts, the study relied on participant-reported clinical history. Clones were read by immunoSEQ multiplex PCR, and TCRdb kept only the in-frame ones, dropping some. The data hold approximately 310,000 clones, with around 84% observed a single time. This clone is a singleton in its sample. CDR3 size: 11 residues. V was shortened by 4 bases and J by 2 bases, with 5 bases between the two germline ends. Per germline, CDR1 SQVTM and CDR2 ANQGSEA. Sample: PBMCs or T cells enriched from blood (not recorded which). The chain joins TRBV29-1 to TRBJ2-5; D gene ambiguous. The sequence came from a woman aged 25 to 39 who had been exposed to COVID-19. The DNA of the CDR3 is TGCAGCGTTGCTTTTCAAGAGACCCAGTACTTC. This gives the protein CSVAFQETQYF.